These 23 T cell receptor beta chains originate from one sample sequenced in a study of neoadjuvant anti-PD-1 for oral cavity cancer. The data were produced by immunoSEQ multiplex PCR, yet TCRdb's version contains in-frame clones alone and is incomplete. Of around 12,000 clones listed, more than 60% are singletons. The sample in question was PBMCs, obtained before nivolumab (anti-PD-1) treatment. All receptors come from a person aged 35-79 years with oral cavity squamous cell carcinoma.

J is TRBJ1-2 and V is TRBV6-6; TRBD1 might be the D (5 bases). Germline V gene lookup returns CDR1 MNHNY and CDR2 SVGAGI (reference sequence). The CDR3 runs 13 residues. The V and J ends lost 2 bases and 2 bases respectively, with 6 bases between them. Here the CDR3 reads CASSYRTNYGYTF. Written as DNA, the CDR3 is TGTGCCAGCAGTTACCGGACAAACTATGGCTACACCTTC.

The V gene is TRBV30, the J gene TRBJ2-3, with unresolved D. V gave up 0 bases and J gave up 5 bases, with 9 bases separating them. The CDR3 extends over 13 amino acids. CDR1 is GTSNPN and CDR2 is SVGIG in the germline V gene (reference sequence). CDR3 sequence reads: CAWSVRARDTQYF. CDR3 in DNA: TGTGCCTGGAGTGTAAGAGCTCGAGATACGCAGTATTTT.

This clone has more than one count but fewer than ten. This chain joins TRBV5-1 and TRBJ2-4; perhaps TRBD1 as D (6 bases). This CDR3 contains 15 residues. Trimming took 4 bases from V and 0 from J, leaving 11 bases between them. Germline CDR1 SGHRS, CDR2 YFSETQ. The CDR3, as DNA: TGCGCCAGCAGCCTTGGACAGCTAGCCAAAAACATTCAGTACTTC. Translation: CASSLGQLAKNIQYF.

This clone was detected a few times. The V gene is TRBV5-5, the J gene TRBJ1-1; D not certain. CDR1 and CDR2 (germline): SGHKS, YYEKEE (reference sequence). The CDR3 has 14 amino acids. Between the trimmed V and J ends, which lost 3 bases and 0 bases, there was a span of 9 bases. The CDR3 DNA sequence: TGTGCCAGCAGCTCCCAGGTTATGAACACTGAAGCTTTCTTT. This encodes CASSSQVMNTEAFF.

The rearrangement uses TRBV7-2 and TRBJ1-5; 8 bases fit TRBD1. Germline CDR1 and CDR2: SGHTA and FQGNSA. With V trimmed by 2 bases and J by 1 base, 7 bases remained unmatched. The length of the CDR3 is 17 residues. CDR3 coding DNA: TGTGCCAGCAGCTTAACTGGACAGGGTTGGAGCAATCAGCCCCAGCATTTT. Its translation: CASSLTGQGWSNQPQHF.

This clone was observed a single time. The V call is TRBV6-5, the J call TRBJ1-1; a weak D match, TRBD1 (6 bases). Germline V gene sequence: CDR1 MNHEY, CDR2 SVGAGI. The V end lost 5 bases, the J end lost 4 bases, and 8 bases lay between the germline ends. This CDR3 region has 12 residues. This chain's CDR3 is CASSRGGTEAFF. CDR3 coding DNA: TGTGCCAGCAGTCGAGGGGGCACTGAAGCTTTCTTT.

The V call is TRBV7-9, the J call TRBJ2-1, with 10 bases fitting TRBD2. Trimming removed 6 bases from V and 3 bases from J; junction bases left unmatched: 5. The germline V gene has CDR1 SEHNR and CDR2 FQNEAQ (reference sequence). The CDR3 has 15 amino acids. The CDR3 reads CASRSSGGGYNEQFF. CDR3 coding DNA: TGTGCCAGCAGATCTAGCGGGGGAGGCTACAATGAGCAGTTCTTC.

The chain joins TRBV27 to TRBJ2-1; 10 nucleotides line up with TRBD2. The V gene's germline CDR1 is MNHEY and CDR2 SMNVEV (reference sequence). J was trimmed by 2 bases and V by 1 base; bases with no gene match: 5. This CDR3 spans 17 amino acids. As DNA, the CDR3 is TGTGCCAGCAGTTTATTACTTAGCGGGAGGACCTACAATGAGCAGTTCTTC. Translated, it gives CASSLLLSGRTYNEQFF.

The chain is built from TRBV6-1 and TRBJ2-7; D remains ambiguous. CDR1 is MNHNS and CDR2 is SASEGT in the germline V gene. V was shortened by 1 base and J by 4 bases, with 14 bases between the two germline ends. CDR3 size: 15 residues. The CDR3 coding sequence is TGTGCCAGCAGTGAAGTTAGTTTGGGTTCTTACGAGCAGTACTTC. Translating gives CASSEVSLGSYEQYF.

The rearrangement uses TRBV6-1 and TRBJ2-7, with 14 bases aligning to TRBD2. V trimming: 8 bases; J trimming: 6 bases; junction bases outside the gene matches: 9. Germline V CDR1 and CDR2: MNHNS, SASEGT. CDR3 size: 15 residues. The CDR3, as DNA: TGTGCCAGCGGAGCGACTAGCGGGGGGGCTAGCGAGCAGTACTTC. Its protein is CASGATSGGASEQYF.

The gene calls are TRBV29-1 and TRBJ2-7; perhaps D is TRBD1 or TRBD2 (6 bases each). Per germline, CDR1 SQVTM and CDR2 ANQGSEA. The CDR3 is 13 amino acids. V lost 4 bases, J lost 5 bases, and 15 bases lay in between. CDR3 sequence (DNA): TGCAGCGTTGTGGGGGGCCCGGCGAACGAGCAGTACTTC. Its translation is CSVVGGPANEQYF.

V usage is TRBV6-5 and J usage is TRBJ1-5, with 7 bases matching TRBD1. CDR1 is MNHEY and CDR2 is SVGAGI in the germline V gene. V shed 0 bases and J 4 bases; nucleotides not matched to a gene: 6. The CDR3 contains 16 residues. The CDR3 region has the DNA TGTGCCAGCAGTTACTCTGGACAGGAGAAGAATCAGCCCCAGCATTTT. This sequence encodes CASSYSGQEKNQPQHF.

The chain carries TRBV5-1 and TRBJ2-5, with 14 bases lining up with TRBD2. The CDR3 runs to 15 residues. V lost 4 bases, J lost 5 bases, and 4 bases stayed unmatched. Germline CDR1 and CDR2: SGHRS and YFSETQ. In nucleotides, the CDR3 is TGCGCCAGCAGCCCGGGACTAGCGGGAGTTGAGACCCAGTACTTC. Encoded protein: CASSPGLAGVETQYF. Together with reference TRBV5-1 and TRBJ2-5, the CDR3 gives the full variable domain: KAGVTQTPRYLIKTRGQQVTLSCSPISGHRSVSWYQQTPGQGLQFLFEYFSETQRNKGNFPGRFSGRQFSNSRSEMNVSTLELGDSALYLCASSPGLAGVETQYFGPGTRLLVL.

The chain uses TRBV7-2 and TRBJ1-1; D gene ambiguous. V shed 1 base and J shed 1 base, with 10 bases lying between them. Per germline, CDR1 SGHTA and CDR2 FQGNSA. The CDR3 has 15 amino acids. In DNA form, the CDR3 reads TGTGCCAGCAGCTTAGGGGTCCATGGGAACACTGAAGCTTTCTTT. It yields the protein CASSLGVHGNTEAFF.

The rearrangement links TRBV6-5 to TRBJ2-3; 9 positions match TRBD2. Germline values: CDR1 MNHEY, CDR2 SVGAGI. The V segment lost 7 bases and the J segment 2 bases; nucleotides outside the gene matches: 4. The CDR3 extends over 14 amino acids. The DNA for the CDR3 is TGTGCCAGCAAAGCGGGGGGCACCACAGATACGCAGTATTTT. This sequence encodes CASKAGGTTDTQYF.

The rearrangement joins TRBV2 to TRBJ2-4, with a weak D call TRBD2 (6 bases). This CDR3 contains 12 residues. Between the trimmed V and J ends, which lost 7 bases and 7 bases, there was a span of 11 bases. Germline V gene data show CDR1 as SNHLY and CDR2 as FYNNEI. For the CDR3, the DNA is TGTGCCAGCAAATCGGAGGGTAACATTCAGTACTTC. Protein product: CASKSEGNIQYF.

The genes are TRBV6-6 and TRBJ1-1; D gene unclear. The CDR3 is made up of 10 amino acids. The germline V gene encodes CDR1 MNHNY and CDR2 SVGAGI (reference sequence). Trimming stripped 5 bases from V and 8 bases from J, with 6 bases between. CDR3 DNA sequence: TGTGCCAGCAGTCGGCAGGAAGCTTTCTTT. Protein sequence: CASSRQEAFF.

The chain combines TRBV11-2 with TRBJ1-1; unclear D gene. Germline CDR1 is SGHAT and CDR2 is FQNNGV. V lost 1 base and J lost 8, with 14 bases in between. CDR3 length: 14 amino acids. CDR3: CASSLGTLTLEAFF. CDR3 in DNA: TGTGCCAGCAGCTTAGGAACACTTACCTTAGAAGCTTTCTTT. The full variable domain, with the rest looked up from reference TRBV11-2 and TRBJ1-1, is EAGVAQSPRYKIIEKRQSVAFWCNPISGHATLYWYQQILGQGPKLLIQFQNNGVVDDSQLPKDRFSAERLKGVDSTLKIQPAKLEDSAVYLCASSLGTLTLEAFFGQGTRLTVV.

This clone turned up a few times. The rearrangement links TRBV7-2 to TRBJ1-1; 9 bases map to TRBD1. Germline V gene sequence: CDR1 SGHTA, CDR2 FQGNSA. This CDR3 is built from 17 residues. V lost 0 bases to trimming and J lost 6 bases; unmatched junction nucleotides: 11. For the CDR3, the DNA is TGTGCCAGCAGCTTAGCAAAGAAGGGGACAGGGAGGGCTGAAGCTTTCTTT. The encoded protein is CASSLAKKGTGRAEAFF.

This clone is termed medium-sized. CDR3 nucleotide sequence: TGTGCCAGCAGTGACGACGTCTCTGGGGCCAACGTCCTGACTTTC. Its translation: CASSDDVSGANVLTF. The chain joins TRBV6-1 to TRBJ2-6; no firm D call. The CDR3 has 15 amino acids. Trimming took 3 bases from V and 0 from J, leaving 6 bases between them. Looked up from germline, CDR1 is MNHNS and CDR2 is SASEGT.

The J gene is TRBJ2-5, the V gene TRBV30; D could derive from TRBD1 or TRBD2 (6 bases each). The CDR3 is made up of 15 amino acids. The germline CDR1 and CDR2 sequences are GTSNPN and SVGIG (reference sequence). V lost 4 bases, J lost 2 bases, and 17 bases lay in between. The chain's CDR3 is CAWTRGGGPQETQYF. The CDR3 nucleotides read TGTGCCTGGACACGAGGGGGAGGCCCTCAAGAGACCCAGTACTTC.

This chain uses TRBV6-5 with TRBJ1-2; no definite D call. This CDR3 is built from 15 residues. Germline CDR1 and CDR2: MNHEY and SVGAGI. Trimming shortened V by 6 bases and J by 1 base, and 15 bases separated the two germline ends. The CDR3 sequence: CASSRIGRINYGYTF. The CDR3 DNA is TGTGCCAGCAGCCGCATTGGGCGGATTAACTATGGCTACACCTTC.

The chain links TRBV5-1 to TRBJ1-1; no clear D. With 1 base removed from V and 0 bases from J, the gap between germline ends came to 7 bases. CDR1 SGHRS and CDR2 YFSETQ come from the germline V gene. CDR3 length: 14 residues. Here the CDR3 DNA reads TGCGCCAGCAGCTTGCCAAATATGAACACTGAAGCTTTCTTT. Encoded protein: CASSLPNMNTEAFF.